These 27 T cell receptor beta chains originate from one sample sequenced in a study of T cell responses to AZD1222 COVID-19 vaccine. The data were produced by immunoSEQ multiplex PCR, yet TCRdb's version contains in-frame clones alone and is incomplete. The table records about 56,000 clones, approximately 86% of them present only once. The material was peripheral blood, obtained 28 days after the second AZD1222 dose. The receptors stem from an adult who received the AZD1222 COVID-19 vaccine.

The rearrangement links TRBV3-1 (or the pseudogene TRBV3-2) to TRBJ2-7; possibly TRBD2 for D (5 bases). V was pared by 6 bases and J by 2 bases, with 14 bases between. Germline lookup yields CDR1 LGHDT and CDR2 YNNKEL (reference sequence). The CDR3 covers 14 residues. CDR3 sequence reads: CASRRRGQAYEQYF. DNA for the CDR3: TGTGCCAGCAGACGTAGAGGGCAGGCCTACGAGCAGTACTTC.

V gene TRBV15 combines with J gene TRBJ1-4; 9 bases are a match to TRBD1. This CDR3 region has 14 residues. Germline-derived CDR1 and CDR2 are LNHNV and YYDKDF (reference sequence). The ends lost 5 bases at V and 4 bases at J; junction bases unmatched: 2. The CDR3 DNA follows: TGTGCCACCAGCGAGGACAGGGGTAATGAAAAACTGTTTTTT. Translated: CATSEDRGNEKLFF. Drawing the rest from reference TRBV15 and TRBJ1-4, the complete variable domain is DAMVIQNPRYQVTQFGKPVTLSCSQTLNHNVMYWYQQKSSQAPKLLFHYYDKDFNNEADTPDNFQSRRPNTSFCFLDIRSPGLGDTAMYLCATSEDRGNEKLFFGSGTQLSVL.

The V gene is TRBV28, the J gene TRBJ2-3, with D perhaps matching TRBD1 (6 bases). The CDR3 length is 13 residues. Looked up from germline, CDR1 is MDHEN and CDR2 is SYDVKM. Trimming took off 4 bases at V and 1 base at J, with 6 bases between the two ends. The CDR3, as DNA: TGTGCCAGCAGTTCAGGGGGCACAGATACGCAGTATTTT. Translating gives CASSSGGTDTQYF.

This clone has a single count. The rearrangement joins TRBV5-4 to TRBJ2-3, with 9 positions matching TRBD2. The CDR3 has 17 residues. Germline CDR1 SGHNT, CDR2 YYREEE (reference sequence). Trimming at V came to 4 bases and at J to 3 bases, leaving 12 bases not matched to a gene. The CDR3 DNA reads TGTGCCAGCAGCCCTGGGGGAGCTAGCGGGAATACAGATACGCAGTATTTT. It yields the protein CASSPGGASGNTDTQYF.

J is TRBJ2-7 and V is TRBV2, with D hard to call. From germline, CDR1 is SNHLY and CDR2 FYNNEI. Between the trimmed V and J ends, which lost 8 bases and 1 base, there was a span of 18 bases. CDR3 length equals 15 residues. For the CDR3, the DNA is TGTGCCAGCGGGTCCGGGCCCAGTTCTTCCTACGAGCAGTACTTC. As protein: CASGSGPSSSYEQYF.

The genes are TRBV5-6 and TRBJ2-2; unclear D gene. V lost 1 base and J 7 bases, leaving 8 bases between the germline ends. From germline, CDR1 is SGHDT and CDR2 YYEEEE. This CDR3 has 13 residues. As DNA, the CDR3 is TGTGCCAGCAGCTTGTTAGTGAACGGGGAGCTGTTTTTT. Protein sequence: CASSLLVNGELFF.

This clone was recorded once. The gene calls are TRBV11-1 and TRBJ2-1; D remains unclear. The V and J ends lost 0 bases and 4 bases respectively, with 10 bases between them. In germline, CDR1 is SGHAT, CDR2 FQDESV (reference sequence). This CDR3 region has 15 residues. CDR3 nucleotides: TGTGCCAGCAGCTTAGCGGACCACTTGTACAATGAGCAGTTCTTC. It translates to CASSLADHLYNEQFF.

V gene TRBV5-8 combines with J gene TRBJ1-5; unclear D gene. This CDR3 has 12 residues. Trimming stripped 5 bases from V and 5 bases from J, with 8 bases between. Germline loops: CDR1 SGHTS, CDR2 YDEGEE. CDR3 loop: CASRLGDQPQHF. CDR3 DNA sequence: TGTGCCAGCAGACTTGGGGATCAGCCCCAGCATTTT.

The gene calls are TRBV29-1 and TRBJ2-1, with TRBD2 matching over 12 bases. CDR1 and CDR2 (germline): SQVTM, ANQGSEA. The CDR3 covers 16 residues. V lost 6 bases to trimming and J lost 6 bases; unmatched junction nucleotides: 12. CDR3 sequence: CSVGTSGPRRVNEQFF. CDR3 nucleotides: TGCAGCGTGGGGACTAGCGGGCCCCGCAGAGTCAATGAGCAGTTCTTC.

This clone was counted a single time. The chain couples TRBV3-1 (or the pseudogene TRBV3-2) to TRBJ1-6, with a possible D match to TRBD1 (5 bases). The CDR3 length is 15 residues. CDR1 and CDR2 (germline): LGHDT, YNNKEL (reference sequence). Trimming stripped 4 bases from V and 2 bases from J, with 9 bases between. CDR3 region: CASSPGRTYNSPLHF. CDR3 nucleotide sequence: TGTGCCAGCAGCCCGGGACGGACCTATAATTCACCCCTCCACTTT.

This clone showed up just a few times. The chain links TRBV18 to TRBJ1-5; D ambiguous. The CDR3 runs to 13 residues. The V and J ends lost 3 bases and 9 bases respectively, with 12 bases between them. The germline gives CDR1 KGHSH, CDR2 LQKENI. CDR3 protein: CASSPTKGAPQHF. CDR3 coding DNA: TGTGCCAGCTCACCCACAAAAGGAGCGCCCCAGCATTTT.

V and J are TRBV2 and TRBJ2-5; possible D gene TRBD2, 7 bases. This CDR3 is 13 amino acids long. Germline lookup yields CDR1 SNHLY and CDR2 FYNNEI. Trimming left V 2 bases short and J 7 bases short, with 11 bases between. The CDR3 region has the DNA TGTGCCAGCAGTGAAAACAGGGAGGGGACCCAGTACTTC. As protein: CASSENREGTQYF.

The rearrangement uses TRBV18 and TRBJ1-1; 7 bases agree with TRBD1. The germline V gene has CDR1 KGHSH and CDR2 LQKENI. V lost 6 bases to trimming and J lost 0 bases; unmatched junction nucleotides: 1. This CDR3 has 13 residues. The CDR3 DNA follows: TGTGCCAGCTCCGGACAGGTGAACACTGAAGCTTTCTTT. Translating it yields CASSGQVNTEAFF.

J is TRBJ1-6 and V is TRBV4-3; 9 bases align to TRBD1. Germline values: CDR1 LGHNA, CDR2 YSLEER. The CDR3 runs to 15 residues. V gave up 0 bases and J gave up 8 bases; unmatched junction bases: 2. The CDR3 spells CASSQETGGHSPLHF. The CDR3 nucleotides are TGCGCCAGCAGCCAAGAAACAGGGGGCCATTCACCCCTCCACTTT.

V usage is TRBV10-3 and J usage is TRBJ2-1; 9 bases match TRBD2. CDR1 is ENHRY, CDR2 SYGVKD, per germline. The CDR3 length is 15 residues. V lost 4 bases, J lost 3 bases, and 4 bases stayed unmatched. In nucleotides, the CDR3 is TGTGCCATCAGTGGGCAGACTAGCGGCTACAATGAGCAGTTCTTC. It codes for CAISGQTSGYNEQFF.

The chain couples TRBV25-1 to TRBJ2-1, with D perhaps TRBD1 or TRBD2 (5 bases each). The CDR3 runs to 14 residues. Germline V gene data show CDR1 as MGHDK and CDR2 as SYGVNS. Trimming pared 5 bases from V and 3 bases from J, leaving 11 bases between. In nucleotides, the CDR3 is TGTGCCAGCAGTAGAGGGGTTCTCTACAATGAGCAGTTCTTC. Protein product: CASSRGVLYNEQFF. Variable domain in full (rest from reference TRBV25-1 and TRBJ2-1): EADIYQTPRYLVIGTGKKITLECSQTMGHDKMYWYQQDPGMELHLIHYSYGVNSTEKGDLSSESTVSRIRTEHFPLTLESARPSHTSQYLCASSRGVLYNEQFFGPGTRLTVL.

The chain recombines TRBV7-9 with TRBJ1-1, with 7 nucleotides matching TRBD1. This CDR3 is 15 amino acids long. Germline V gene sequence: CDR1 SEHNR, CDR2 FQNEAQ (reference sequence). Trimming cost V 5 bases and J 1 base; bases outside gene matches: 7. The CDR3 region has the DNA TGTGCCAGCAGCCCTCCGGGACAGCGGAACACTGAAGCTTTCTTT. This encodes CASSPPGQRNTEAFF.

The chain is built from TRBV5-5 and TRBJ1-2, with 9 positions matching TRBD1. Germline loops: CDR1 SGHKS, CDR2 YYEKEE (reference sequence). V was clipped by 4 bases and J by 2 bases; unmatched bases: 15. The CDR3 consists of 18 residues. In nucleotides, the CDR3 is TGTGCCAGCAGCATCGCCTTCGGGACAGGGTCCCTAAACTATGGCTACACCTTC. Protein product: CASSIAFGTGSLNYGYTF.

This clone was found a few times. The chain is built from TRBV5-5 and TRBJ2-1; D unresolved. The V gene lost 0 bases and the J gene lost 5 bases, with 6 bases spanning the gap. The length of the CDR3 is 13 residues. The germline CDR1 and CDR2 sequences are SGHKS and YYEKEE (reference sequence). The CDR3 DNA reads as TGTGCCAGCAGCTTGGAGACCCACAATGAGCAGTTCTTC. Protein product: CASSLETHNEQFF. Drawing the rest from reference TRBV5-5 and TRBJ2-1, the complete variable domain is DAGVTQSPTHLIKTRGQQVTLRCSPISGHKSVSWYQQVLGQGPQFIFQYYEKEERGRGNFPDRFSARQFPNYSSELNVNALLLGDSALYLCASSLETHNEQFFGPGTRLTVL.

The V gene is TRBV11-2, the J gene TRBJ1-2; D unresolved. CDR3 length: 15 residues. V lost 4 bases to trimming and J lost 8 bases, with 20 bases between them. Germline CDR1 is SGHAT and CDR2 is FQNNGV. The CDR3 nucleotides read TGTGCCAGCAGCTCTCTACAGAAGCGGGGAGGCGGCTACACCTTC. Protein product: CASSSLQKRGGGYTF. The full variable domain, its missing parts supplied by reference TRBV11-2 and TRBJ1-2, is EAGVAQSPRYKIIEKRQSVAFWCNPISGHATLYWYQQILGQGPKLLIQFQNNGVVDDSQLPKDRFSAERLKGVDSTLKIQPAKLEDSAVYLCASSSLQKRGGGYTFGSGTRLTVV.

The rearrangement links TRBV5-1 to TRBJ2-2, with 9 bases aligning to TRBD1. CDR1 SGHRS and CDR2 YFSETQ come from the germline V gene. CDR3 length: 16 amino acids. Trimming removed 6 bases from V and 2 bases from J; junction bases left unmatched: 8. The CDR3 spells CASIFGDRVNTGELFF. CDR3 bases: TGCGCCAGCATCTTCGGGGACAGGGTAAACACCGGGGAGCTGTTTTTT.

The gene calls are TRBV9 and TRBJ2-3; 12 bases are a match to TRBD2. The V segment lost 4 bases and the J segment 4 bases; nucleotides outside the gene matches: 4. In germline, CDR1 is SGDLS, CDR2 YYNGEE. There are 15 residues in the CDR3. CDR3 region: CASSWGLAGADTQYF. CDR3 nucleotide sequence: TGTGCCAGCAGCTGGGGACTAGCGGGCGCAGATACGCAGTATTTT.

The chain joins TRBV28 to TRBJ2-3, with TRBD2 as a possible D gene (6 bases). V lost 4 bases and J 4 bases, leaving 15 bases between the germline ends. CDR1 is MDHEN and CDR2 is SYDVKM in the germline V gene. CDR3 size: 15 residues. CDR3 sequence reads: CASSSTGEVADTQYF. CDR3 DNA: TGTGCCAGCAGTTCCACCGGGGAGGTGGCAGATACGCAGTATTTT. Full variable domain (rest looked up from reference TRBV28 and TRBJ2-3): DVKVTQSSRYLVKRTGEKVFLECVQDMDHENMFWYRQDPGLGLRLIYFSYDVKMKEKGDIPEGYSVSREKKERFSLILESASTNQTSMYLCASSSTGEVADTQYFGPGTRLTVL.

This chain joins TRBV28 and TRBJ1-5, with 7 bases that match TRBD1. Trimming took 6 bases from V and 3 from J; bases not matched to a gene: 11. Germline V CDR1 and CDR2: MDHEN, SYDVKM. The CDR3 is 16 residues long. The CDR3 DNA reads as TGTGCCAGCAGCCGGACGGGGGGGACAGTCAATCAGCCCCAGCATTTT. Its translation is CASSRTGGTVNQPQHF.

This CDR3 reads CASSIDGWTRFYNEQFF. The CDR3 DNA follows: TGTGCCAGTAGTATAGACGGTTGGACCAGGTTCTACAATGAGCAGTTCTTC. The rearrangement links TRBV19 to TRBJ2-1; D uncertain. This CDR3 contains 17 residues. Trimming took off 0 bases at V and 3 bases at J, with 15 bases between the two ends. Germline loops: CDR1 LNHDA, CDR2 SQIVND (reference sequence).

The rearrangement uses TRBV10-3 and TRBJ2-6; 11 nucleotides align to TRBD2. The length of the CDR3 is 19 residues. The trim removed 2 bases at V and 2 bases at J, leaving 8 bases unmatched. CDR1 is ENHRY, CDR2 SYGVKD, per germline. CDR3 in amino acids: CAISEAIAGGRTGANVLTF. Written as DNA, the CDR3 is TGTGCCATCAGTGAGGCAATAGCGGGAGGGCGAACTGGGGCCAACGTCCTGACTTTC.

The V call is TRBV7-3, the J call TRBJ2-1, with D unresolved. Germline V CDR1 and CDR2: SGHTA, FQGTGA. With 3 bases removed from V and 5 bases from J, the gap between germline ends came to 8 bases. The CDR3 contains 13 residues. DNA for the CDR3: TGTGCCAGCAGCTTGTCCCTGGACAATGAGCAGTTCTTC. Its protein product is CASSLSLDNEQFF. The variable domain in full, with the rest retrieved from reference TRBV7-3 and TRBJ2-1, is GAGVSQTPSNKVTEKGKYVELRCDPISGHTALYWYRQSLGQGPEFLIYFQGTGAADDSGLPNDRFFAVRPEGSVSTLKIQRTERGDSAVYLCASSLSLDNEQFFGPGTRLTVL.